Following are 19 T cell receptor beta chains from one sample sequenced in a study of identical twins (dated by TCRdb to 2016 to 2017). Library preparation used 5' RACE. TCRdb records Illumina HiSeq 2000 as the sequencer. TCRdb passed the public sequencing reads through fastp at Q25 and MiXCR, retaining productive beta sequences. A single entry per CDR3 protein holds the most common genes and DNA from its merged rows. The sample table shows some 560,000 distinct CDR3 sequences, and 9.6% are seen once. 2.5% to 3.5% of the sample belongs to the ten largest clones. These data were also filed under a second study, of yellow fever vaccine responses in identical twins.

Source material: PBMCs. The receptors originated from a woman younger than 35 in good health.

This clonotype was detected only a few times. Likely a read error: the CDR3 ends without its conserved phenylalanine or tryptophan. The rearrangement uses TRBV10-3 and TRBJ2-7, with TRBD1 identical over 8 bases. Trimming cost V 6 bases and J 5 bases; bases outside gene matches: 3. The length of the CDR3 is 12 residues. The germline CDR1 and CDR2 sequences are ENHRY and SYGVKD. Written as DNA, the CDR3 is TGTGCCATCAGATTGACAGGGGACGAGCAGTACCTC. The encoded protein is CAIRLTGDEQYL.

This clonotype has more than one count but fewer than ten. The V gene is TRBV5-1, the J gene TRBJ2-1; 7 nucleotides align to TRBD2. V lost 1 base, J lost 0 bases, and 16 bases stayed unmatched. This CDR3 region has 20 residues. Germline assignment: CDR1 SGHRS and CDR2 YFSETQ. The CDR3 protein is CASSLKWAGEVGSSYNEQFF. CDR3 nucleotide sequence: TGCGCCAGCAGCTTGAAGTGGGCGGGGGAGGTTGGAAGCTCCTACAATGAGCAGTTCTTC.

This clonotype has only a few counts. The gene calls are TRBV4-1 and TRBJ2-5, with D possibly TRBD1 on 6 matching bases. The V gene's germline CDR1 is MGHRA and CDR2 YSYEKL. The CDR3 consists of 12 residues. Trimming left V 3 bases short and J 7 bases short, with 9 bases between. The CDR3 DNA reads as TGCGCCAGCAGCCAGGGGGCTGGGACCCAGTACTTC. This sequence encodes CASSQGAGTQYF.

This sequence joins TRBV2 and TRBJ2-2; D is perhaps TRBD2 (6 bases). Trimming stripped 8 bases from V and 6 bases from J, with 16 bases between. CDR1 and CDR2 from the germline V gene are SNHLY and FYNNEI. The CDR3 is 14 residues long. CDR3 nucleotides: TGTGCCAGCGGCTTGCGGGAATCTGCCGGGGAGCTGTTTTTT. This sequence encodes CASGLRESAGELFF.

Ten or more counts support this clonotype. The gene calls are TRBV10-3 and TRBJ1-3, with 7 bases identical to TRBD1. After removal of 10 bases from V and 2 bases from J, the junction contained 5 bases not matched to a gene. The V gene's germline CDR1 is ENHRY and CDR2 SYGVKD. The CDR3 is 13 residues long. Here the CDR3 DNA reads TGTGCCACGACAGGGAGCGCTGGAAACACCATATATTTT. Protein product: CATTGSAGNTIYF.

This clonotype was counted between two and nine times. This chain links TRBV29-1 with TRBJ2-3; 9 nucleotides agree with TRBD1. The germline gives CDR1 SQVTM, CDR2 ANQGSEA. The CDR3 totals 14 residues. V shed 3 bases and J 2 bases; nucleotides not matched to a gene: 3. The CDR3 DNA is TGCAGCGTTGATGGGACAGGGAACACAGATACGCAGTATTTT. As protein: CSVDGTGNTDTQYF.

This rearrangement joins TRBV2 to TRBJ2-3, with 7 bases aligning to TRBD1. Germline-derived CDR1 and CDR2 are SNHLY and FYNNEI. The V and J ends lost 8 bases and 0 bases, in that order; junction bases with no gene match: 17. This CDR3 region has 18 residues. The CDR3 DNA is TGTGCCAGCTGCCTTACAGGGGTCGAGGCTCCTAGCACAGATACGCAGTATTTT. It is translated as CASCLTGVEAPSTDTQYF.

This chain links TRBV6-5 with TRBJ2-7; maybe TRBD1 (6 bases). The CDR3 is made up of 13 amino acids. Trimming cost V 3 bases and J 7 bases, with 13 bases left between them. Germline V gene lookup returns CDR1 MNHEY and CDR2 SVGAGI. The CDR3 sequence: CASSYHRAGEQYF. For the CDR3, the DNA is TGTGCCAGCAGTTATCACAGGGCCGGGGAGCAGTACTTC.

This clonotype was recorded many times. The V gene is TRBV4-1, the J gene TRBJ2-1; 9 bases agree with TRBD2. The ends lost 3 bases at V and 1 base at J; junction bases unmatched: 1. There are 15 residues in the CDR3. The germline V gene has CDR1 MGHRA and CDR2 YSYEKL. Here the CDR3 reads CASSHSGGSYNEQFF. CDR3 nucleotide sequence: TGCGCCAGCAGCCATAGCGGGGGATCCTACAATGAGCAGTTCTTC.

The chain is built from TRBV30 and TRBJ1-6; TRBD1 might be the D (5 bases). The CDR3 runs to 13 residues. The V end was cut by 4 bases, the J end by 9 bases, with 13 bases between. Germline-derived CDR1 and CDR2 are GTSNPN and SVGIG (reference sequence). CDR3 sequence (DNA): TGTGCCTGGAAGGGGATAAGGGGTTCACCCCTCCACTTT. Translating gives CAWKGIRGSPLHF. Full variable domain (remainder filled in from reference TRBV30 and TRBJ1-6): SQTIHQWPATLVQPVGSPLSLECTVEGTSNPNLYWYRQAAGRGLQLLFYSVGIGQISSEVPQNLSASRPQDRQFILSSKKLLLSDSGFYLCAWKGIRGSPLHFGNGTRLTVT.

This clonotype came up a few times. The CDR3 sequence is CAASTNPPGSYEQYF. In DNA, the CDR3 is TGTGCCGCCTCAACCAACCCCCCGGGGTCCTACGAGCAGTACTTC. The V gene is TRBV6-1, the J gene TRBJ2-7, with D maybe TRBD2 (5 bases). The length of the CDR3 is 15 residues. Germline V CDR1 and CDR2: MNHNS, SASEGT. With 11 bases removed from V and 1 base from J, the gap between germline ends came to 21 bases.

This clonotype was counted between two and nine times. This sequence joins TRBV5-6 and TRBJ1-4, with D maybe TRBD1 (6 bases). The V and J ends lost 3 bases and 1 base respectively, with 10 bases between them. The germline V gene encodes CDR1 SGHDT and CDR2 YYEEEE. The CDR3 is 15 amino acids. The CDR3 nucleotides read TGTGCCAGCAGCTCCGTGGACAGAACTAATGAAAAACTGTTTTTT. Its protein is CASSSVDRTNEKLFF.

Ten or more counts support this clonotype. The chain uses TRBV12-3 or TRBV12-4 and TRBJ1-1, with unresolved D. The V end lost 1 base, the J end lost 11 bases, and 8 bases lay between the germline ends. The CDR3 consists of 11 residues. The CDR3 sequence: CASSLGSMAFF. The CDR3, as DNA: TGTGCCAGCAGTTTAGGGAGCATGGCTTTCTTT.

This clonotype was observed at least ten times. The chain has TRBV6-6 and TRBJ2-7; maybe TRBD2 (6 bases). This CDR3 comprises 12 residues. Per the germline V gene, CDR1 is MNHNY and CDR2 is SVGAGI (reference sequence). Between the trimmed V and J ends, which lost 5 bases and 3 bases, there was a span of 8 bases. The CDR3 is CASSLDYYEQYF. In DNA form, the CDR3 reads TGTGCCAGCAGTCTGGACTACTACGAGCAGTACTTC.

This clonotype was recorded many times. The chain combines TRBV24-1 with TRBJ2-5, with D unclear. V was shortened by 1 base and J by 2 bases, with 13 bases between the two germline ends. CDR1 is KGHDR and CDR2 is SFDVKD in the germline V gene. This CDR3 is 16 amino acids long. The CDR3 DNA reads TGTGCCACCAGTGATTTTCCGGCAGACCCTCAAGAGACCCAGTACTTC. Its protein product is CATSDFPADPQETQYF.

This clonotype appeared a few times. This chain uses TRBV7-2 with TRBJ2-7, with D unresolved. From germline, CDR1 is SGHTA and CDR2 FQGNSA. CDR3 length equals 14 residues. V lost 2 bases and J lost 1, with 9 bases in between. The CDR3 loop reads CASSLMQKSYEQYF. The CDR3 nucleotides are TGTGCCAGCAGCTTAATGCAGAAATCCTACGAGCAGTACTTC.

V and J are TRBV4-1 and TRBJ1-2; possibly TRBD1 for D (6 bases). V dropped 6 bases and J dropped 6 bases, with 23 bases sitting between them. The CDR3 spans 16 residues. CDR1 and CDR2 from the germline V gene are MGHRA and YSYEKL. CDR3 amino acids: CASRAVRGSGDNGYTF. The DNA for the CDR3 is TGCGCCAGCAGAGCCGTCCGTGGGTCCGGGGACAATGGCTACACCTTC.

In its sample, this clonotype was seen a few times. This chain uses TRBV28 with TRBJ2-6; tentative D call: TRBD1 (6 bases). CDR3 length equals 17 residues. Germline V gene sequence: CDR1 MDHEN, CDR2 SYDVKM. Trimming removed 7 bases from V and 2 bases from J, with 18 bases in between. In DNA form, the CDR3 reads TGTGCCAGCATTTCACAGGGCGTACTGACTGGGGCCAACGTCCTGACTTTC. Protein: CASISQGVLTGANVLTF.

This clonotype was detected a few times. The chain links TRBV12-3 or TRBV12-4 to TRBJ2-5; TRBD1 agrees at 9 bases. The CDR3 is 15 residues long. The junction had 9 bases not matched to a gene; V was cut back by 5 bases and J by 5 bases. The CDR3 nucleotides are TGTGCCAGCAGTGCAAACAGGGGGCGCTCGGAGACCCAGTACTTC. Its protein is CASSANRGRSETQYF.